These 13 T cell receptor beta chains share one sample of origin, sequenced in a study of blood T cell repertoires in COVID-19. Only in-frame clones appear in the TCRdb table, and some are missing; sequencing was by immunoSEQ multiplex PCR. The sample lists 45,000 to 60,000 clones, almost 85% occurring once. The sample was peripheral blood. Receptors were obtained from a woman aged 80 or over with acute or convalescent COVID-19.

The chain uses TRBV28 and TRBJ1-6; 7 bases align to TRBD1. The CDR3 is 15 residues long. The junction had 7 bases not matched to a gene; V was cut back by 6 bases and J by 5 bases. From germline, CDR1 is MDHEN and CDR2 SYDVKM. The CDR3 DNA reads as TGTGCCAGCAGGACAGGGCCGGGGGATAATTCACCCCTCCACTTT. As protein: CASRTGPGDNSPLHF.

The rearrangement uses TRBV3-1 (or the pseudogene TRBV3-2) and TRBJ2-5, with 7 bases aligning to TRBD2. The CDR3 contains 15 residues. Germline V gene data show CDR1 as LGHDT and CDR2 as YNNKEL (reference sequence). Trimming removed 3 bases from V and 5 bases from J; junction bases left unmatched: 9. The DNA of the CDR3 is TGTGCCAGCAGCCACGGGGGGTGGGGTGCGGAGACCCAGTACTTC. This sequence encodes CASSHGGWGAETQYF.

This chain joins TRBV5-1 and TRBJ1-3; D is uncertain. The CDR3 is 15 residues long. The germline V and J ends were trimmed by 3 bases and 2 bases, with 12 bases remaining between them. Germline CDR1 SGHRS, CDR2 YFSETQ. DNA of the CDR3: TGCGCCAGCAGCTCCAACAGTGCCCCTGGAAACACCATATATTTT. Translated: CASSSNSAPGNTIYF.

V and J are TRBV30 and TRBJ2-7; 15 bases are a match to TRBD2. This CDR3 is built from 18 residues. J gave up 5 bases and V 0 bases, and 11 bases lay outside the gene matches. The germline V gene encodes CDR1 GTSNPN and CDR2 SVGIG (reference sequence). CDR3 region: CAWSVRGTSGRKLHEQYF. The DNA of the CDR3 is TGTGCCTGGAGTGTACGAGGGACTAGCGGGAGGAAACTCCACGAGCAGTACTTC.

Here the CDR3 DNA reads TGTGCCAGCAGCGTAGGGGCGGGGGGCCTGGCTACGCAGTATTTT. As protein: CASSVGAGGLATQYF. J is TRBJ2-3 and V is TRBV9; TRBD2 aligns across 8 bases. The CDR3 loop spans 15 amino acids. Trimming at V came to 0 bases and at J to 8 bases, leaving 8 bases not matched to a gene. CDR1 SGDLS and CDR2 YYNGEE come from the germline V gene.

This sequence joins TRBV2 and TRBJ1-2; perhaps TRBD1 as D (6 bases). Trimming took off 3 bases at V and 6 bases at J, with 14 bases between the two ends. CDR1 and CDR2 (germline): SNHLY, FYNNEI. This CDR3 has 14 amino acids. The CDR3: CASSDSVWGHGYTF. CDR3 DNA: TGTGCCAGCAGTGACTCTGTGTGGGGGCATGGCTACACCTTC. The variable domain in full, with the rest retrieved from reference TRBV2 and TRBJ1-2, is EPEVTQTPSHQVTQMGQEVILRCVPISNHLYFYWYRQILGQKVEFLVSFYNNEISEKSEIFDDQFSVERPDGSNFTLKIRSTKLEDSAMYFCASSDSVWGHGYTFGSGTRLTVV.

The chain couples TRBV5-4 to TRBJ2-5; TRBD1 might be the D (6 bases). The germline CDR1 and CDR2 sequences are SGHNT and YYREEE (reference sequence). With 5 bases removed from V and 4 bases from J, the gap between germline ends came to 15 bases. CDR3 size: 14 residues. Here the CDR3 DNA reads TGTGCCAGCAGATACTCCGGGACACGAGAGACCCAGTACTTC. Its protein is CASRYSGTRETQYF.

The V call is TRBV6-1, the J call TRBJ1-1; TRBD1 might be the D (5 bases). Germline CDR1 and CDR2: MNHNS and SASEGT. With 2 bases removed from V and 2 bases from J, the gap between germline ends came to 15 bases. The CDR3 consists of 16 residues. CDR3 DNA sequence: TGTGCCAGCAGTGAATCGCCCGGAGGGACCAACACTGAAGCTTTCTTT. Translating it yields CASSESPGGTNTEAFF.

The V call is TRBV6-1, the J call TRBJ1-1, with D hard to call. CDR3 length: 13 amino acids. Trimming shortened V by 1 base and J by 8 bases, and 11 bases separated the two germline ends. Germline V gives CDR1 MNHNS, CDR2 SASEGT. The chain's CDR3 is CASSEGWVGEAFF. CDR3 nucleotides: TGTGCCAGCAGTGAAGGATGGGTCGGGGAAGCTTTCTTT.

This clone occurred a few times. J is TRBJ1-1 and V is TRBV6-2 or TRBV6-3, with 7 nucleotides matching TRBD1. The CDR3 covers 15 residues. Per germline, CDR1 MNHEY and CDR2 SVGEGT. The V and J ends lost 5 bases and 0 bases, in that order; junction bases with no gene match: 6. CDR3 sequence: CASSRQGLMNTEAFF. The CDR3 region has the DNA TGTGCCAGCAGTCGACAGGGCCTCATGAACACTGAAGCTTTCTTT.

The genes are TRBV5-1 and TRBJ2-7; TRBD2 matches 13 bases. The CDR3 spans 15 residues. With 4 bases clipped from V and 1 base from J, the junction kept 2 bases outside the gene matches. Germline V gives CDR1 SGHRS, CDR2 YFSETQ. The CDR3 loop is CASSGTSGISYEQYF. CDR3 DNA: TGCGCCAGCAGCGGGACTAGCGGGATATCCTACGAGCAGTACTTC.

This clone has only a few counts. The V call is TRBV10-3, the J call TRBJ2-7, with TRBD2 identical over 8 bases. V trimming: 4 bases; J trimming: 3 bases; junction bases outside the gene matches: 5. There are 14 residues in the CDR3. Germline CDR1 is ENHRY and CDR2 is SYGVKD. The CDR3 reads CAISAGSGGYEQYF. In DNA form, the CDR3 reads TGTGCCATCAGTGCAGGCAGCGGGGGCTACGAGCAGTACTTC.

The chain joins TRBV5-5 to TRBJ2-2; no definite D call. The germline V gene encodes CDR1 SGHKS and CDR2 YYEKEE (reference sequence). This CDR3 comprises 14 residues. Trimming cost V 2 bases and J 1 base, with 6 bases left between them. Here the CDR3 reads CASSFLGNTGELFF. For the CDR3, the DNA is TGTGCCAGCAGCTTCCTCGGGAACACCGGGGAGCTGTTTTTT.